The TCR beta chain under discussion was sequenced for a study of T cells after yellow fever vaccination. Germline loops: CDR1 SGHRS, CDR2 YFSETQ. V lost 0 bases, J lost 6 bases, and 6 bases stayed unmatched. This CDR3 comprises 15 residues. In making TCR cDNA, 5'RACE template switching added a universal primer site and UMIs to it. TCRdb called the 5' RACE reads again in MiXCR, with one record for every CDR3 protein. The table records 450,000 to 650,000 distinct CDR3 sequences, 13% of them present only once. Sequenced here: PBMCs, sampled on the day of the yellow fever booster vaccination. The receptor was derived from a man aged 25 to 40 who received the YFV17D yellow fever vaccine. The chain uses TRBV5-1 and TRBJ1-2; 9 nucleotides match TRBD1. The CDR3 here is CASSLVGQGNDGYTF. The CDR3, as DNA: TGCGCCAGCAGCTTGGTGGGACAGGGCAACGATGGCTACACCTTC.